Sequencing of this T cell receptor (beta chain) was carried out in a study of OX40 agonist ivuxolimab in advanced cancers. In terms of the full investigation: The costimulatory receptor OX40 (CD134) was targeted by ivuxolimab, a fully human IgG2 agonistic monoclonal antibody. The paper reports the monotherapy dose-escalation portion (N of about 50 patients) of the phase I ivuxolimab trial. Patients were allowed to have had prior anti-PD-1, anti-PD-L1 or anti-CTLA-4 therapy, and more than 30% of the dose-escalation patients had previously received checkpoint inhibitors. In the dose-escalation cohort, around four fifths of patients were male, and the mean age was 60 years with a range of about 20 to 80. Intravenous ivuxolimab was administered to patients every 2 weeks at six dose levels: 0.01, 0.1, 0.3, 1.5, 3 and 10 mg/kg. The purpose of peripheral TCRbeta sequencing was to test whether ivuxolimab changed TCR sequence diversity and led to clonal T-cell expansion. Partial responses occurred in three dose-escalation patients, of whom one had hepatocellular carcinoma and two had cutaneous melanoma. Of the approximately 50 dose-escalation patients, hepatocellular carcinoma was present in about 20, melanoma in roughly 15, renal cell carcinoma in 9 and head and neck cancer in 9.

Genomic DNA was isolated from the sorted cells so that the TCRbeta CDR3 region could be sequenced. The immunoSEQ Assay was used for sequencing of TCRbeta CDR3 regions. TCRdb mirrors the immuneACCESS table, restricted to in-frame sequences. Some clones are absent from its copies; in checked studies, under half trace to an unresolved V gene, and the reason for the others is unknown. In this sample the table shows approximately 74,000 clones, around nine tenths of which occur a single time. Over 4.5% of the sample is taken by the ten largest. This clone was seen a single time. It has no known antigen specificity. No per-base quality is available; no much larger clone lies one base away. The trial excluded patients who had a history of autoimmune disease or who were on systemic immunosuppression. Peripheral blood for TCR sequencing was collected from all dose cohorts at baseline, on cycle 4 day 1, and on cycle 7 day 1. Samples were obtained from an open-label, multicenter, first-in-human phase I dose-escalation trial of ivuxolimab. Adults with locally advanced or metastatic head and neck squamous cell, hepatocellular, melanoma or renal cell carcinoma were enrolled in the trial. Before TCR sequencing, CD4+ T cells and CD8+ T cells were sorted from peripheral blood as separate populations.

What the work shows at the level of the full study, not this receptor alone: At doses of 0.1 to 3.0 mg/kg, clonal expansion of both CD4+ and CD8+ T cells in blood was seen between baseline and week 6. In the 0.1-3.0 mg/kg groups, partial responders were among the patients with the lowest normalized peripheral clonal expansion, particularly in CD8+ T cells. On average, CD8+ T cells showed more expanded clones than CD4+ T cells after ivuxolimab. Low levels of normalized T-cell clonal expansion were also seen in some nonresponding patients. The antigen specificity of the peripheral T cells that underwent clonal expansion was not determined.

The germline V gene (reference sequence) supplies CDR1 MNHEY and CDR2 SMNVEV. From the cysteine up to the phenylalanine, the CDR3 has a length of 16 residues. Just the 48-base CDR3 DNA is kept, in frame starting at base 1. Cut back by 2 bases and 6 bases, the V and J ends lie 17 bases apart. The material sequenced was CD4+ or CD8+ T cells sorted from blood, taken in a trial of the OX40 agonist ivuxolimab. This TCR derives from an adult with an advanced solid tumor such as melanoma, head and neck, liver or kidney cancer. The chain was built from TRBV27 and TRBJ1-5; D gene: possibly TRBD1, on 6 matching bases. Read as DNA, the sequence is TGTGCCAGCAGTTTAGTCCTGGCAGGGGTTGTTCAGCCCCAGCATTTT. Its translation reads: CASSLVLAGVVQPQHF.